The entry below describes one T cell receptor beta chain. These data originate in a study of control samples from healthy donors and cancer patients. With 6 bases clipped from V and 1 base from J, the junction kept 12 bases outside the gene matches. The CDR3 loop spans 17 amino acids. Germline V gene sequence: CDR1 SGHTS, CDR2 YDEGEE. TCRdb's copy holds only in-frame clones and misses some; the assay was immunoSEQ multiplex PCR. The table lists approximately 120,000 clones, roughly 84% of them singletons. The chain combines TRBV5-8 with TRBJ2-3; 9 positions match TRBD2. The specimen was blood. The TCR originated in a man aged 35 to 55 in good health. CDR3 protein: CASTPYGGGARTDTQYF. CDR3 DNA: TGTGCCAGCACCCCGTACGGCGGGGGGGCCCGCACAGATACGCAGTATTTT. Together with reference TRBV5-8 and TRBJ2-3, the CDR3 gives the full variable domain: EAGVTQSPTHLIKTRGQQATLRCSPISGHTSVYWYQQALGLGLQFLLWYDEGEERNRGNFPPRFSGRQFPNYSSELNVNALELEDSALYLCASTPYGGGARTDTQYFGPGTRLTVL.